The sequence of this T cell receptor (beta chain) was determined in a study of memory CD4+ T cells and cytomegalovirus serostatus. Study-wide background: This sample comes from healthy Belgian adults, several CMV seropositive, under 25 seronegative. Study-wide points: Repertoires predicted CMV serostatus with median bootstrapped AUC of 0.95.

The sort gate was single viable CD3+CD4+CD8-CD45RO+ cells for memory CD4+ T cells. This clone was observed a handful of times. The antigen is not known. The CDR3 spans 14 residues. The J segment lost 7 bases and the V segment lost 4 bases, leaving 8 bases of the junction unmatched. Germline assignment: CDR1 ENHRY and CDR2 SYGVKD. Profiled with immunoSEQ multiplex PCR; TCRdb holds only in-frame clones, not every one. This sample has about 26,000 clones, with more than 70% found just once. This chain joins TRBV10-3 and TRBJ1-2; the match to TRBD1 covers 8 bases. The sequence was obtained from an adult in good health and CMV-seronegative. The sample consisted of memory CD4+ T cells from blood. As DNA, the CDR3 is TGTGCCATCAGTGGAGGCAGGGGGCGGTCTGGCTACACCTTC. Its protein is CAISGGRGRSGYTF.